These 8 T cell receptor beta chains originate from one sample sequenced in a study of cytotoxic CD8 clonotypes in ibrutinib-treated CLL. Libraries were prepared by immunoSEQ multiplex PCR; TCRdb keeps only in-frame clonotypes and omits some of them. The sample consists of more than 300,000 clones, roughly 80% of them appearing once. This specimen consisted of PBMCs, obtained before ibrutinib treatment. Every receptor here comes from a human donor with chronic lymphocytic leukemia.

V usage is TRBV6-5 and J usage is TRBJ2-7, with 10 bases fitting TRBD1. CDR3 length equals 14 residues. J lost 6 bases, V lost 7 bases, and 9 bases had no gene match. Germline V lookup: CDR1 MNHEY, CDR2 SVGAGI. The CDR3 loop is CASTLDRGGTEQYF. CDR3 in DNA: TGTGCCAGCACCCTGGACAGGGGGGGAACCGAGCAGTACTTC.

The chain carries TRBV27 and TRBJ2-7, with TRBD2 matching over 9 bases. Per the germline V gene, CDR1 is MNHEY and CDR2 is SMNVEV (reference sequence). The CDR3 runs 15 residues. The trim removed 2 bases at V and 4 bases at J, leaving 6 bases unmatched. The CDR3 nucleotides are TGTGCCAGCAGTTTACGACCGGGACTAGCTTACGAGCAGTACTTC. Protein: CASSLRPGLAYEQYF.

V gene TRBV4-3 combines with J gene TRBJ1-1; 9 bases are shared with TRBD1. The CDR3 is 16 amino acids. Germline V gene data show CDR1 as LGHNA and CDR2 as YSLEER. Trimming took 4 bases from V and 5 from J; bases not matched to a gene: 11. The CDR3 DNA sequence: TGCGCCAGCAGCCCCGGACAGGGGTTGCCTGGAACTGAAGCTTTCTTT. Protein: CASSPGQGLPGTEAFF.

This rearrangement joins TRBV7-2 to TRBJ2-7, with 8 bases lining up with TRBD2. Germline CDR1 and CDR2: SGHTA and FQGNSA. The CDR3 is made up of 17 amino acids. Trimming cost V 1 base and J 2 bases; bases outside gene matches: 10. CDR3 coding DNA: TGTGCCAGCAGCTTAGTGTCTAGCGGGCATCTCACCTACGAGCAGTACTTC. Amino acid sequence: CASSLVSSGHLTYEQYF.

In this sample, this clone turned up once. The CDR3 nucleotides read TGCAGCGTCCAAAACATCGATCAGCCCCAGCATTTT. This encodes CSVQNIDQPQHF. The rearrangement links TRBV29-1 to TRBJ1-5; D gene unclear. Germline V gives CDR1 SQVTM, CDR2 ANQGSEA. CDR3 size: 12 residues. V lost 6 bases to trimming and J lost 5 bases, with 11 bases between them.

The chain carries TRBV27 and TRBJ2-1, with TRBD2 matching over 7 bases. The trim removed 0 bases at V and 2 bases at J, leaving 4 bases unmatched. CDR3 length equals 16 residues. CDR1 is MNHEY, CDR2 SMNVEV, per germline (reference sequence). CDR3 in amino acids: CASSLSGTTTYNEQFF. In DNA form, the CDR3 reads TGTGCCAGCAGTTTATCAGGGACTACCACCTACAATGAGCAGTTCTTC.

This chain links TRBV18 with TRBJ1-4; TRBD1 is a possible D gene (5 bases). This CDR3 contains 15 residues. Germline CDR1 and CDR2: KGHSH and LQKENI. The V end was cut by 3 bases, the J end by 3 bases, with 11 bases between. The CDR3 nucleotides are TGTGCCAGCTCACCGCCGGGGCAGTCTAATGAAAAACTGTTTTTT. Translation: CASSPPGQSNEKLFF.

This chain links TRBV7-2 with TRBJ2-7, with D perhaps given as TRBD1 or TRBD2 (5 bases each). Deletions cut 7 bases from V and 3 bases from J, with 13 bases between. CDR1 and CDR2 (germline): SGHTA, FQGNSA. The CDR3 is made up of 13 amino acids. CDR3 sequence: CASTSGAYYEQYF. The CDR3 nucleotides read TGTGCCAGCACCTCCGGGGCCTACTACGAGCAGTACTTC. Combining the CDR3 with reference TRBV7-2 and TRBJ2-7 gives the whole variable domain GAGVSQSPSNKVTEKGKDVELRCDPISGHTALYWYRQSLGQGLEFLIYFQGNSAPDKSGLPSDRFSAERTGGSVSTLTIQRTQQEDSAVYLCASTSGAYYEQYFGPGTRLTVT.